This T cell receptor beta chain was captured in a study of blood T cell repertoires in COVID-19. Background on the study: The origin of the acute and convalescent COVID-19 samples was the United States, Italy and Spain. PBMCs, B-cell-depleted T cells, or T cells provided the cDNA or gDNA that made up the material.

Original data processing: Amplification with reference gene primers provided the estimates of nucleated cell counts. The table came from immunoSEQ multiplex PCR; TCRdb's copy has only in-frame clones and leaves some out. V, J and clone size reflect that table, while D and trimming were determined from the DNA. The table includes roughly 230,000 clones, roughly 89% detected once. This clone was recorded once. CDR3 length: 14 residues. Trimming cost V 6 bases and J 0 bases, with 6 bases left between them. Germline V gene sequence: CDR1 MNHEY, CDR2 SMNVEV (reference sequence). The rearrangement joins TRBV27 to TRBJ2-6; maybe TRBD1 (5 bases). This sequence originates from a woman between 40 and 55 years old who had recovered from COVID-19. Sequenced sample: peripheral blood. The CDR3, as DNA: TGTGCCAGCAGAGGGGTCTCTGGGGCCAACGTCCTGACTTTC. As protein: CASRGVSGANVLTF.